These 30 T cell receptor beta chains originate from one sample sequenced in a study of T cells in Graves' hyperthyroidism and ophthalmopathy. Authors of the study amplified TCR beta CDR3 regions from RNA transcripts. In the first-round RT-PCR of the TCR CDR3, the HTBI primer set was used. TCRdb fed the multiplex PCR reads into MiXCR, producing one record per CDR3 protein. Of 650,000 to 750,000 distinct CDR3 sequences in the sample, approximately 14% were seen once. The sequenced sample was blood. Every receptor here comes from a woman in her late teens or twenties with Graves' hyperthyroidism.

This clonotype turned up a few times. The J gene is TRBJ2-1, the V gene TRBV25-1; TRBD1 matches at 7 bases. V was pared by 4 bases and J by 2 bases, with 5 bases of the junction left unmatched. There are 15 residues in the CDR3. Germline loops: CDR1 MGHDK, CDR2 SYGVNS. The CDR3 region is CASSVDRVTYNEQFF. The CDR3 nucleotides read TGTGCCAGCAGTGTCGACAGGGTGACCTACAATGAGCAGTTCTTC. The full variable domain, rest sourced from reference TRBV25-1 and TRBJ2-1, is EADIYQTPRYLVIGTGKKITLECSQTMGHDKMYWYQQDPGMELHLIHYSYGVNSTEKGDLSSESTVSRIRTEHFPLTLESARPSHTSQYLCASSVDRVTYNEQFFGPGTRLTVL.

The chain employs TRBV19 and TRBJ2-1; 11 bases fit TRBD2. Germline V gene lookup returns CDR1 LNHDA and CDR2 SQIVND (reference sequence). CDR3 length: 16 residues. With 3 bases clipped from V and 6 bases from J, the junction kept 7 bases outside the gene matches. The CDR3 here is CASSMGLAALGNEQFF. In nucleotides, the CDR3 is TGTGCCAGTAGTATGGGACTAGCGGCACTGGGCAATGAGCAGTTCTTC.

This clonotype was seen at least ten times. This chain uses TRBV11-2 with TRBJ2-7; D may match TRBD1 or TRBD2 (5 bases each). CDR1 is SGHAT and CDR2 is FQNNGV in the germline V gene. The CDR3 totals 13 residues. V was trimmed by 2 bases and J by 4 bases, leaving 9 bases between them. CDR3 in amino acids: CASSLQGRYEQYF. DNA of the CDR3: TGTGCCAGCAGCTTACAGGGACGGTACGAGCAGTACTTC.

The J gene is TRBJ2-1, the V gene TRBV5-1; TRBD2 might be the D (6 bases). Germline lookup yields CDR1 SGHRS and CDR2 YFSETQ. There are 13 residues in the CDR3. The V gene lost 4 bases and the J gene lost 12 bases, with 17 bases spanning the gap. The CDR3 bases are TGCGCCAGCAGCCAGAGTCCGGAGGGTGTGCAGTTCTTC. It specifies CASSQSPEGVQFF.

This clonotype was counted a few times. CDR3 coding DNA: TGTGCCAGCAGTTCTCCGGGAGGCGGCCAAGAGACCCAGTACTTC. Translated: CASSSPGGGQETQYF. The rearrangement joins TRBV6-1 to TRBJ2-5; 7 bases map to TRBD2. Germline V lookup: CDR1 MNHNS, CDR2 SASEGT. V shed 5 bases, J shed 1 base, and the junction held 7 bases outside the gene matches. The CDR3 has 15 residues.

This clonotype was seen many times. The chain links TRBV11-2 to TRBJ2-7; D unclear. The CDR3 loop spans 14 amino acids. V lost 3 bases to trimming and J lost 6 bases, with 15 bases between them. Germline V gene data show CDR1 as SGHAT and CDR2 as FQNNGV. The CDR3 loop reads CASSLNSFLVEQYF. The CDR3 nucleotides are TGTGCCAGCAGCTTGAACAGTTTTCTGGTCGAGCAGTACTTC.

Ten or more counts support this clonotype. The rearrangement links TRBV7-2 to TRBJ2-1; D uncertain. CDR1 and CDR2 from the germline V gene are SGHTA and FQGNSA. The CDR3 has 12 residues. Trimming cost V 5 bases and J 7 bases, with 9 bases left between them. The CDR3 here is CASSQTRNEQFF. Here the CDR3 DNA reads TGTGCCAGCAGCCAAACCAGGAATGAGCAGTTCTTC.

For the CDR3, the DNA is TGTGCCAGCAAGGGGGCTAGTTACACCGGGGAGCTGTTTTTT. Protein: CASKGASYTGELFF. The chain links TRBV25-1 to TRBJ2-2, with 7 bases aligning to TRBD1. With V trimmed by 7 bases and J by 3 bases, 5 bases remained unmatched. Germline V gene sequence: CDR1 MGHDK, CDR2 SYGVNS. The CDR3 has 14 residues.

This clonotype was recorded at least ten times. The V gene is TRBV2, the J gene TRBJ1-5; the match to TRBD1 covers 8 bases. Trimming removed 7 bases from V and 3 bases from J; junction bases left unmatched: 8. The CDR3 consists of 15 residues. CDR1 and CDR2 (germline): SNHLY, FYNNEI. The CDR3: CASKDMGQVNQPQHF. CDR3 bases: TGTGCCAGCAAGGACATGGGACAGGTCAATCAGCCCCAGCATTTT.

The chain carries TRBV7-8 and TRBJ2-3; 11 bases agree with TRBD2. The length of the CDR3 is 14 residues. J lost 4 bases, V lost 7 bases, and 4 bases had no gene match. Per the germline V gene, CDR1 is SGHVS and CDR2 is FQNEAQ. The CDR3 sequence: CASKLAGASDTQYF. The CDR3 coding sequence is TGTGCCAGCAAACTAGCGGGAGCATCAGATACGCAGTATTTT.

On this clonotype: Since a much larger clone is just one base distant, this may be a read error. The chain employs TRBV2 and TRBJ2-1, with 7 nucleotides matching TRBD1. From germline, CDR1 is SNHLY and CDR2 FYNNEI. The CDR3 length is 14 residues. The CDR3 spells CASKWDSSHNEQFF. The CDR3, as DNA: TGTGCCAGCAAATGGGACAGCTCCCACAATGAGCAGTTCTTC.

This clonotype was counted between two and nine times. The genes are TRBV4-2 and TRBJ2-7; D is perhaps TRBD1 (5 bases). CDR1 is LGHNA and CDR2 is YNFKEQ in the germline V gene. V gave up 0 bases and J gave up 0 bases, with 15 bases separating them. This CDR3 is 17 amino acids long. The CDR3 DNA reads TGTGCCAGCAGCCAAGAGGAAGGGGCGCCGAGCTCCTACGAGCAGTACTTC. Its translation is CASSQEEGAPSSYEQYF.

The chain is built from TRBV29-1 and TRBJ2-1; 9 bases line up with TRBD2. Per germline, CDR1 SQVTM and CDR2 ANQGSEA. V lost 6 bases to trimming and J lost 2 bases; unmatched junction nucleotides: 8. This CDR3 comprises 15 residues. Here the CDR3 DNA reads TGCAGCGTGACCGATAGCGGGGGACCCTACAATGAGCAGTTCTTC. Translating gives CSVTDSGGPYNEQFF.

The CDR3 DNA sequence: TGTGCCAGCAGCATCGGACAGGGTGGTGGTACAGATACGCAGTATTTT. This sequence encodes CASSIGQGGGTDTQYF. The chain carries TRBV11-3 and TRBJ2-3; TRBD1 matches 8 bases. The CDR3 sequence is 16 residues long. Trimming at V came to 5 bases and at J to 3 bases, leaving 10 bases not matched to a gene. Per germline, CDR1 SGHNT and CDR2 YENEEA.

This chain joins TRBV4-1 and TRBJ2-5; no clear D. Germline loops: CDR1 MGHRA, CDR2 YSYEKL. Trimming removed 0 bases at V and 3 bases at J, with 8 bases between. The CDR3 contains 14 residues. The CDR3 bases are TGCGCCAGCAGCCAAGATCTAGGCAAAGAGACCCAGTACTTC. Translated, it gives CASSQDLGKETQYF.

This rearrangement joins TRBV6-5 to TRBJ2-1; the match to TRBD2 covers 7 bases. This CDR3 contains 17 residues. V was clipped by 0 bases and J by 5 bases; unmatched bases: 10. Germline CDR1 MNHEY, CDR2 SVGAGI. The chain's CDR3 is CASSYSREGGPHNEQFF. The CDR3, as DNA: TGTGCCAGCAGTTACTCGAGGGAGGGAGGGCCCCACAATGAGCAGTTCTTC.

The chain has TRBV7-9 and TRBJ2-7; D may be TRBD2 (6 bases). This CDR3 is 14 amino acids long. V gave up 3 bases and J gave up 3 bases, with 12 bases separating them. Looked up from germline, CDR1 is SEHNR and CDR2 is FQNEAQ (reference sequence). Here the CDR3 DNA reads TGTGCCAGCAGCTTTACTAGCAGCCGCTACGAGCAGTACTTC. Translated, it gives CASSFTSSRYEQYF.

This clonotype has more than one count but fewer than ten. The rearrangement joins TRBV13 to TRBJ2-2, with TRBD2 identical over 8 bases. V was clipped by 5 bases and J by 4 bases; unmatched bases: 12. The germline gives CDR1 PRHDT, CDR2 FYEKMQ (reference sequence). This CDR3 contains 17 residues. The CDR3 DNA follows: TGTGCCAGCAGCCCCCAGGGAGCGGGGGAATCCACCGGGGAGCTGTTTTTT. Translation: CASSPQGAGESTGELFF.

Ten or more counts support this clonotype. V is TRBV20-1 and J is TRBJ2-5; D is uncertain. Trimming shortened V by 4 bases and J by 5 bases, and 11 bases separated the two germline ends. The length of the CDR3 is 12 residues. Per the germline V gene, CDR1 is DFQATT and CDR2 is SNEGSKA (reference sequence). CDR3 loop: CSATIIGETQYF. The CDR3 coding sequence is TGCAGTGCTACCATTATTGGGGAGACCCAGTACTTC.

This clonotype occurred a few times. CDR3 nucleotides: TGTGCCAGCAGCCAAACCGAGGTTCAGCCCCAGCATTTT. It encodes CASSQTEVQPQHF. V gene TRBV28 combines with J gene TRBJ1-5; D not certain. This CDR3 is built from 13 residues. Trimming left V 6 bases short and J 6 bases short, with 12 bases between. Per the germline V gene, CDR1 is MDHEN and CDR2 is SYDVKM.

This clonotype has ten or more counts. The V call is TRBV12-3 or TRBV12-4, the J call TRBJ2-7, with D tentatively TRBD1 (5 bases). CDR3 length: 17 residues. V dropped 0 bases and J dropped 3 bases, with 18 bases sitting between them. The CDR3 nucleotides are TGTGCCAGCAGTTTAGCGTTGGGGCAGGGCAATTTCTACGAGCAGTACTTC. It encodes CASSLALGQGNFYEQYF.

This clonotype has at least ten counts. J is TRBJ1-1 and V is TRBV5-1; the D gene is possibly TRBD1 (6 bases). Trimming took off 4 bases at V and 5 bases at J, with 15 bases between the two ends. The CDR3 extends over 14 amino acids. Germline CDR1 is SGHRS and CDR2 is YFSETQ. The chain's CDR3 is CASSMGGARTEAFF. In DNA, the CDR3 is TGCGCCAGCAGCATGGGGGGGGCAAGGACTGAAGCTTTCTTT.

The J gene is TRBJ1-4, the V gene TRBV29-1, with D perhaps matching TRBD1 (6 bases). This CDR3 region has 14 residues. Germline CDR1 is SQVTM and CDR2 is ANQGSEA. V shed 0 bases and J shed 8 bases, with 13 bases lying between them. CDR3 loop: CSVEEDTGREKLFF. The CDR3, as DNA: TGCAGCGTTGAAGAAGACACAGGGAGGGAAAAACTGTTTTTT.

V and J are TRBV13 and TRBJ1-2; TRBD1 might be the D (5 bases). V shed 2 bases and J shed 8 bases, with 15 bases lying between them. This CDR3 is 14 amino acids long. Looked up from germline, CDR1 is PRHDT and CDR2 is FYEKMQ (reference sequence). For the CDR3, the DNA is TGTGCCAGCAGCTTACGCGGCCTCGGGGGGGGCTACACCTTC. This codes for CASSLRGLGGGYTF.

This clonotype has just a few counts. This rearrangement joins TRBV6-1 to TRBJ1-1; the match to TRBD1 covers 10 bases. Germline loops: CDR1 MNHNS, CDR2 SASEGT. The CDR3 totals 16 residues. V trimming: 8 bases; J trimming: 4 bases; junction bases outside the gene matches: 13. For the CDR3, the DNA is TGTGCCAGCGGCGGGACAGGGGTATGGAGCAGCACTGAAGCTTTCTTT. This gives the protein CASGGTGVWSSTEAFF.

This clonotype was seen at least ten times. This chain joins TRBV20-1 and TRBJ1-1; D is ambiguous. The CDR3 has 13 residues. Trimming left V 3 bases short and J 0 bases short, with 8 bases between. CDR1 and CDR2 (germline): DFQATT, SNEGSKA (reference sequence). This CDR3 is CSASPHMNTEAFF. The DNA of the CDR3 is TGCAGTGCTAGCCCCCACATGAACACTGAAGCTTTCTTT.

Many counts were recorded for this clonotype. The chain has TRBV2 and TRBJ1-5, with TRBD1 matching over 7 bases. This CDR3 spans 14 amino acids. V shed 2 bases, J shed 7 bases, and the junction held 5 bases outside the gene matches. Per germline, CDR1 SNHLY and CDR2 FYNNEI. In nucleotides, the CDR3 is TGTGCCAGCAGTGAAACGACAGGGTGGCAGCCCCAGCATTTT. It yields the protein CASSETTGWQPQHF.

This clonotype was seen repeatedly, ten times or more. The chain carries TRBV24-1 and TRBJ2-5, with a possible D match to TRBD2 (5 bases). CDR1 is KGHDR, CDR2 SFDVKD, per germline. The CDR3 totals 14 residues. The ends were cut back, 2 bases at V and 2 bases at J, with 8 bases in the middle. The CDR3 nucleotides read TGTGCCACCAGTGATTCTAGCAGACAAGAGACCCAGTACTTC. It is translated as CATSDSSRQETQYF.

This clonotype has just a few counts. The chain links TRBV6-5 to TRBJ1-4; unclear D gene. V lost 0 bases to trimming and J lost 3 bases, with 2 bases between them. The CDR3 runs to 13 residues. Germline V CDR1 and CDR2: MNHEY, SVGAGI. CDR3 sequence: CASSYSSNEKLFF. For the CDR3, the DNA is TGTGCCAGCAGTTACTCGTCTAATGAAAAACTGTTTTTT.

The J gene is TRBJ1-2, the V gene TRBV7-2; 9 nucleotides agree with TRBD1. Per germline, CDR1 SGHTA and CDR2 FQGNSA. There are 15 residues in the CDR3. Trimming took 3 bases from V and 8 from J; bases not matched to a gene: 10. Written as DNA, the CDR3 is TGTGCCAGCAGCTTTCGTCCGGGACAGGGTTACGGCTACACCTTC. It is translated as CASSFRPGQGYGYTF.